These 17 T cell receptor beta chains came from one sample sequenced in a study of T cell repertoires in cytomegalovirus infection. TCRdb re-called the reads through MiXCR, storing one row per CDR3 protein. The sample shows some 200,000 distinct CDR3 sequences, about 21% of them seen only once. Specimen: PBMCs. Source of these receptors: a human donor in good health (CMV status not recorded). Some clones in this sample may be carry-over from other donors' samples.

This clonotype has more than one count but fewer than ten. The chain couples TRBV18 to TRBJ2-3; 9 positions match TRBD1. From germline, CDR1 is KGHSH and CDR2 LQKENI. The CDR3 is made up of 14 amino acids. V shed 3 bases, J shed 3 bases, and the junction held 1 base outside the gene matches. The DNA of the CDR3 is TGTGCCAGCTCACCGGACAGGGGTACAGATACGCAGTATTTT. Translation: CASSPDRGTDTQYF.

This clonotype was detected ten times or more. This sequence joins TRBV7-2 and TRBJ2-1; TRBD2 matches at 7 bases. J lost 7 bases, V lost 5 bases, and 5 bases had no gene match. CDR3 length: 13 residues. Germline lookup yields CDR1 SGHTA and CDR2 FQGNSA. CDR3 protein: CASSASGGNEQFF. CDR3 DNA sequence: TGTGCCAGCAGCGCCTCGGGGGGAAATGAGCAGTTCTTC.

This clonotype was seen more than once but under ten times. This chain uses TRBV25-1 with TRBJ1-4, with D possibly matching TRBD1 (6 bases). V lost 6 bases to trimming and J lost 7 bases, with 15 bases between them. The germline CDR1 and CDR2 sequences are MGHDK and SYGVNS. The CDR3 runs to 14 residues. The chain's CDR3 is CASSEGGVGEKLFF. In DNA, the CDR3 is TGTGCCAGCAGCGAGGGGGGAGTTGGTGAAAAACTGTTTTTT.

This chain links TRBV3-1 with TRBJ2-6, with D hard to call. The CDR3 covers 16 residues. From germline, CDR1 is LGHDT and CDR2 YNNKEL (reference sequence). V was shortened by 0 bases and J by 0 bases, with 6 bases between the two germline ends. CDR3 coding DNA: TGTGCCAGCAGCCAAGATCGATTCTCTGGGGCCAACGTCCTGACTTTC. Translating gives CASSQDRFSGANVLTF.

The chain employs TRBV12-3 or TRBV12-4 and TRBJ1-2; TRBD1 is a possible D gene (5 bases). This CDR3 spans 14 amino acids. V was trimmed by 4 bases and J by 4 bases, leaving 13 bases between them. CDR3 amino acids: CASSSPGRRYGYTF. In DNA, the CDR3 is TGTGCCAGCAGTTCCCCGGGACGGCGCTATGGCTACACCTTC.

The chain links TRBV4-1 to TRBJ2-2; D is ambiguous. The V gene's germline CDR1 is MGHRA and CDR2 YSYEKL. The CDR3 is 13 amino acids. Trimming took 1 base from V and 9 from J, leaving 9 bases between them. The CDR3 bases are TGCGCCAGCAGCCAAGCGCTAGACTGGGAGCTGTTTTTT. This translates into CASSQALDWELFF.

The chain employs TRBV28 and TRBJ1-3; D is uncertain. In germline, CDR1 is MDHEN, CDR2 SYDVKM. Trimming took off 3 bases at V and 0 bases at J, with 6 bases between the two ends. The CDR3 extends over 14 amino acids. CDR3 amino acids: CASSFPSSGNTIYF. CDR3 coding DNA: TGTGCCAGCAGTTTCCCCTCCTCTGGAAACACCATATATTTT.

There are many counts of this clonotype. The genes are TRBV6-2 or TRBV6-3 and TRBJ1-5, with 7 bases matching TRBD1. There are 14 residues in the CDR3. J lost 6 bases, V lost 2 bases, and 4 bases had no gene match. Germline lookup yields CDR1 MNHEY and CDR2 SVGEGT. The CDR3 DNA reads TGTGCCAGCAGTTACCGAGACAGGGTTCAGCCCCAGCATTTT. This encodes CASSYRDRVQPQHF.

This clonotype was counted ten times or more. The CDR3 here is CASSLGSGRADTQYF. The CDR3 DNA follows: TGTGCCAGCAGCTTAGGTAGCGGGAGGGCAGATACGCAGTATTTT. The chain has TRBV7-6 and TRBJ2-3; 11 bases align to TRBD2. J gave up 4 bases and V 1 base, and 1 base lay outside the gene matches. The CDR3 runs to 15 residues. The germline V gene encodes CDR1 SGHVS and CDR2 FNYEAQ.

A few counts support this clonotype. V is TRBV29-1 and J is TRBJ2-7, with D tentatively TRBD1 or TRBD2 (5 bases each). This CDR3 spans 14 amino acids. Germline assignment: CDR1 SQVTM and CDR2 ANQGSEA. With 6 bases removed from V and 6 bases from J, the gap between germline ends came to 21 bases. DNA of the CDR3: TGCAGCGTCGGCGGGTGGGGGAGCGCCACCGAGCAGTACTTC. Encoded protein: CSVGGWGSATEQYF.

This chain uses TRBV20-1 with TRBJ2-7; unclear D gene. CDR1 and CDR2 from the germline V gene are DFQATT and SNEGSKA (reference sequence). V gave up 5 bases and J gave up 1 base, with 15 bases separating them. This CDR3 contains 14 residues. Here the CDR3 reads CSAPGLLGSYEQYF. The CDR3 DNA sequence: TGCAGTGCTCCGGGCCTCCTAGGGTCCTACGAGCAGTACTTC.

There are a few counts of this clonotype. This rearrangement joins TRBV5-5 to TRBJ1-4; D is undetermined. CDR3 length equals 14 residues. Germline-derived CDR1 and CDR2 are SGHKS and YYEKEE (reference sequence). V was shortened by 3 bases and J by 8 bases, with 14 bases between the two germline ends. CDR3 bases: TGTGCCAGCAGCTCCGGGTCCGCGGGCGAAAAACTGTTTTTT. Translation gives CASSSGSAGEKLFF.

This clonotype was observed a few times. V is TRBV25-1 and J is TRBJ2-1; TRBD2 matches at 8 bases. Germline trimming cut 1 base from V and 8 bases from J; bases unmatched to any gene: 7. The CDR3 is 15 residues long. Germline assignment: CDR1 MGHDK and CDR2 SYGVNS. The CDR3 DNA follows: TGTGCCAGCAGTGAATTGCGGACTAGCCGCGATGAGCAGTTCTTC. Its protein product is CASSELRTSRDEQFF.

This clonotype showed up just a few times. The chain couples TRBV14 to TRBJ1-1; unclear D gene. The CDR3 spans 15 residues. Germline V gene lookup returns CDR1 SGHDN and CDR2 FVKESK. V lost 3 bases and J 4 bases, leaving 15 bases between the germline ends. This CDR3 reads CASSQRSARATEAFF. CDR3 bases: TGTGCCAGCAGCCAGCGGTCAGCGCGGGCCACTGAAGCTTTCTTT.

This chain links TRBV12-3 or TRBV12-4 with TRBJ1-1, with 8 nucleotides matching TRBD1. V shed 5 bases, J shed 0 bases, and the junction held 8 bases outside the gene matches. This CDR3 has 16 residues. CDR3 region: CASSPGQVRVNTEAFF. Here the CDR3 DNA reads TGTGCCAGCAGTCCGGGACAGGTGCGGGTGAACACTGAAGCTTTCTTT.

This clonotype showed up just a few times. This rearrangement joins TRBV2 to TRBJ2-2; TRBD2 is a possible D gene (5 bases). Between the trimmed V and J ends, which lost 8 bases and 1 base, there was a span of 11 bases. CDR3 length: 14 amino acids. CDR1 and CDR2 from the germline V gene are SNHLY and FYNNEI. In nucleotides, the CDR3 is TGTGCCAGCCGAGAGGAGGTGAACACCGGGGAGCTGTTTTTT. It encodes CASREEVNTGELFF.

The chain couples TRBV6-2 or TRBV6-3 to TRBJ2-1; D gene unclear. The V end was cut by 6 bases, the J end by 2 bases, with 8 bases between. The CDR3 runs 13 residues. Germline V lookup: CDR1 MNHEY, CDR2 SVGEGT. CDR3 in amino acids: CASSGPPYNEQFF. DNA for the CDR3: TGTGCCAGCAGCGGGCCGCCCTACAATGAGCAGTTCTTC.